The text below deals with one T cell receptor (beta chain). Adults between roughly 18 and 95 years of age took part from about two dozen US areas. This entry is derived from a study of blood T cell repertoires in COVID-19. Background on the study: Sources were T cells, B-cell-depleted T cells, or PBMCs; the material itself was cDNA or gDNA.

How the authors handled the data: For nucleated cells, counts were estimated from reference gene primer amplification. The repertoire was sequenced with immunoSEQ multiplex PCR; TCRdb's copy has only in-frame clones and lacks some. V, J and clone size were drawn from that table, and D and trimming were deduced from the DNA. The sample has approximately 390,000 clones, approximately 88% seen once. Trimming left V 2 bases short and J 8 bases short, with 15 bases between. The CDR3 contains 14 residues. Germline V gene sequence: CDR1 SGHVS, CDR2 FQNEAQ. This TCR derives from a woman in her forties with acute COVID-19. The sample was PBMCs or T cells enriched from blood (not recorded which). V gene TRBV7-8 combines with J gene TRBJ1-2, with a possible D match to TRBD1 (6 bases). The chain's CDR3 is CASSLQQGGFGYTF. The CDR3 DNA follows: TGTGCCAGCAGCTTACAACAGGGCGGATTCGGCTACACCTTC.